This TCR beta chain is drawn from a study of T cells in localized non-small cell lung cancer. Study conclusions and caveats: T cell clonality was highest in uninvolved adjacent lung, above tumor. Adjacent lung exhibited a median of about 50 among the 100 most abundant tumor clones. Higher T cell density in the blood was associated with longer overall survival, whereas higher adjacent-lung clonality associated with shorter survival.

The CDR3 extends over 13 amino acids. Trimming left V 11 bases short and J 4 bases short, with 17 bases between. Looked up from germline, CDR1 is MNHNS and CDR2 is SASEGT. Turning to this clone: Antigen specificity is unknown.

Profiled with immunoSEQ multiplex PCR; TCRdb holds only in-frame clones, not every one. The sample records 50,000 to 75,000 clones, roughly 89% being singletons. The gene calls are TRBV6-1 and TRBJ2-5, with D perhaps TRBD2 (7 bases). The source material was peripheral blood, sampled before any cancer treatment. This TCR was sampled from a man between 40 and 69 years old with stage I squamous cell lung carcinoma. The CDR3 protein is CAGGGGGRETQYF. CDR3 nucleotides: TGTGCCGGGGGAGGGGGGGGCCGAGAGACCCAGTACTTC.